This TCR beta chain comes out of a study of technical replicates of blood from a handful of donors. Trimming cost V 6 bases and J 4 bases, with 10 bases left between them. In germline, CDR1 is LGHNT, CDR2 FRNRAP. CDR3 size: 13 residues. Using immunoSEQ multiplex PCR, the repertoire was profiled, and TCRdb retains in-frame clones only, with some absent. This sample has 74,000 or so clones, with approximately 91% found just once. The receptor was derived from a human donor in good health. Source material: T cells isolated from PBMCs. V gene TRBV12-5 combines with J gene TRBJ2-1; the D gene is possibly TRBD2 (6 bases). The CDR3: CASGLGTYNEQFF. The CDR3 DNA reads as TGTGCTAGTGGGCTGGGGACTTACAATGAGCAGTTCTTC.